Here is one T cell receptor beta chain with its context. Its matching antigen is unknown. The data are from a study of T cell responses to AZD1222 COVID-19 vaccine. About the study: The study pooled second doses at about 4 or about 12 weeks. Study outcomes and limitations: Donors were largely white British and mainly female; clonal diversity was possibly underestimated. Sampling that yielded the repertoires occurred only after the peak T cell response.

Germline loops: CDR1 MNHNY, CDR2 SVGAGI (reference sequence). CDR3 length: 13 amino acids. V dropped 2 bases and J dropped 3 bases, with 8 bases sitting between them. Here immunoSEQ multiplex PCR was the method, and the copy in TCRdb shows in-frame clones only, minus some. The sample comprises approximately 150,000 clones, 90% to 95% of which are singletons, and about 0.9% rests with the top ten. Sequencing used peripheral blood, obtained on day 0 of AZD1222 vaccination. This receptor was identified in an adult in good health. The V and J genes are TRBV6-6 and TRBJ2-7; D call uncertain. The DNA for the CDR3 is TGTGCCAGCAGTTACACTGAACTCTACGAGCAGTACTTC. This translates into CASSYTELYEQYF.